The entry that follows covers one TCR beta chain sequence. What it binds is unknown. Regarding time point: newly diagnosed, previously untreated cHL patient sample. Researchers pulled CD8+ T cells out of thawed PBMCs using magnetic negative selection. Comparison PBMCs came from previously untreated, newly diagnosed classical Hodgkin lymphoma patients. The method was immunoSEQ multiplex PCR; TCRdb's version includes in-frame clones alone and lacks a portion of them. The table records about 21,000 clones, around nine tenths of them present only once. The data are from a study of PD-1 blockade in classical Hodgkin lymphoma. Broader study findings: Although disease activity or prior therapy may be involved, causes of the repertoire differences remain undefined. When set against healthy donors, newly diagnosed patients were reported to show lower baseline TCR diversity.

The sequencing input was CD8+ T cells from blood. This TCR was sampled from a human donor with classical Hodgkin lymphoma.

DNA of the CDR3: TGTGCCAGCAGTGAAGCTTCCGGGACAGACTTCTACGAGCAGTACTTC. Amino acids: CASSEASGTDFYEQYF. The chain couples TRBV25-1 to TRBJ2-7, with 7 bases fitting TRBD1. The V segment lost 2 bases and the J segment 3 bases; nucleotides outside the gene matches: 10. This CDR3 contains 16 residues. CDR1 is MGHDK and CDR2 is SYGVNS in the germline V gene.